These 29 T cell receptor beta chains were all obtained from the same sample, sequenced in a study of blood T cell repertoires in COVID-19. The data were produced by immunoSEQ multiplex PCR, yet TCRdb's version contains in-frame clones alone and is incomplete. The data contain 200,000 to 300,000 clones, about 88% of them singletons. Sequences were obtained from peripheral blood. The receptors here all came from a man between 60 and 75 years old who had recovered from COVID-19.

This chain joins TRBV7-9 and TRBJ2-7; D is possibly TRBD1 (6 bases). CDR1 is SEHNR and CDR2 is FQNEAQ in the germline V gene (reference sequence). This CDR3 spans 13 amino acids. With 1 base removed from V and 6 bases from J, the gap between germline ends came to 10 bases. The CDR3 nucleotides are TGTGCCAGCAGCTTAGGCCAAGGGGGCGAGCAGTACTTC. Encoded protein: CASSLGQGGEQYF.

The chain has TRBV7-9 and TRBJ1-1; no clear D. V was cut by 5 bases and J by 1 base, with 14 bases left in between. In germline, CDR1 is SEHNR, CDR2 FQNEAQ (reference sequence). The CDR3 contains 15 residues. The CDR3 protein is CASSPTLPGNTEAFF. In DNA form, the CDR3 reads TGTGCCAGCAGCCCAACATTACCGGGGAACACTGAAGCTTTCTTT.

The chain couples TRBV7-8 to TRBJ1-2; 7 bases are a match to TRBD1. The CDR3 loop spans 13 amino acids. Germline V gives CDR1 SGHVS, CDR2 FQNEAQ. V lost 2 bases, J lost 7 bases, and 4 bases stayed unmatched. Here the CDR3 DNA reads TGTGCCAGCAGCTTAACGACAGGGACTGGCTACACCTTC. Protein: CASSLTTGTGYTF.

In nucleotides, the CDR3 is TGTGCCAGCAGTGAAAGGGGTCTAAGAAACTATGGCTACACCTTC. Protein: CASSERGLRNYGYTF. V gene TRBV2 combines with J gene TRBJ1-2; perhaps TRBD1 as D (5 bases). The germline V gene has CDR1 SNHLY and CDR2 FYNNEI. V was pared by 2 bases and J by 2 bases, with 12 bases between. This CDR3 has 15 amino acids. Complete variable domain (other parts from reference TRBV2 and TRBJ1-2): EPEVTQTPSHQVTQMGQEVILRCVPISNHLYFYWYRQILGQKVEFLVSFYNNEISEKSEIFDDQFSVERPDGSNFTLKIRSTKLEDSAMYFCASSERGLRNYGYTFGSGTRLTVV.

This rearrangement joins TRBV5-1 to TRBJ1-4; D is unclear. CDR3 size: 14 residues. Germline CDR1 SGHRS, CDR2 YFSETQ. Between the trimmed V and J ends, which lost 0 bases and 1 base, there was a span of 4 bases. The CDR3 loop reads CASSLGRTNEKLFF. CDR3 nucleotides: TGCGCCAGCAGCTTGGGTCGAACTAATGAAAAACTGTTTTTT.

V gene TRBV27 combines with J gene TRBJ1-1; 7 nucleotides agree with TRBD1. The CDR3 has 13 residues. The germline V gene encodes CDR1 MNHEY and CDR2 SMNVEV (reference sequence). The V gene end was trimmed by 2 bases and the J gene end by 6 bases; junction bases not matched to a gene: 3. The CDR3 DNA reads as TGTGCCAGCAGTTTAGGAGGGGGCGCTGAAGCTTTCTTT. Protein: CASSLGGGAEAFF.

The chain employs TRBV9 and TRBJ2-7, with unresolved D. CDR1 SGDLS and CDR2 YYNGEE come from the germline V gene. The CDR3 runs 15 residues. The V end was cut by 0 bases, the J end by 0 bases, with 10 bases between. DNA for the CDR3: TGTGCCAGCAGCGTAGAACAGTCACTCTCCTACGAGCAGTACTTC. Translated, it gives CASSVEQSLSYEQYF.

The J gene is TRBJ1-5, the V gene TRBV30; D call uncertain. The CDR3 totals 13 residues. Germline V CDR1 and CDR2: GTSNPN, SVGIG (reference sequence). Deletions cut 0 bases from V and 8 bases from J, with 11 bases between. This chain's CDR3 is CAWSVQSGEPQHF. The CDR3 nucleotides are TGTGCCTGGAGTGTACAGTCGGGAGAGCCCCAGCATTTT.

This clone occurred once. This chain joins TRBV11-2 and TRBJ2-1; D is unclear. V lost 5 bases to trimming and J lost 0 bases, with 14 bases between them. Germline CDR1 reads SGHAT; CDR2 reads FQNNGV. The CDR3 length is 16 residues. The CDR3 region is CASSPTESNSYNEQFF. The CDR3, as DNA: TGTGCCAGCAGCCCTACAGAGTCCAACTCCTACAATGAGCAGTTCTTC. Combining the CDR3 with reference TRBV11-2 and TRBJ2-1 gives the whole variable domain EAGVAQSPRYKIIEKRQSVAFWCNPISGHATLYWYQQILGQGPKLLIQFQNNGVVDDSQLPKDRFSAERLKGVDSTLKIQPAKLEDSAVYLCASSPTESNSYNEQFFGPGTRLTVL.

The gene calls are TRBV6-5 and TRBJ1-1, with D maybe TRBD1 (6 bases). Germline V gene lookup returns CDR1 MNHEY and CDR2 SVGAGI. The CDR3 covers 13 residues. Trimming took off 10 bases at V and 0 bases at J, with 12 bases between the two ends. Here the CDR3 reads CATQQGLNTEAFF. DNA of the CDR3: TGTGCCACCCAACAGGGACTGAACACTGAAGCTTTCTTT.

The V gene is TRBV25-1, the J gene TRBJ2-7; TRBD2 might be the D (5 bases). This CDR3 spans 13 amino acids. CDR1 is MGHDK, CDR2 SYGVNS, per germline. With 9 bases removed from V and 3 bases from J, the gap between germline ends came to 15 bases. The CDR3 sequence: CASSGRGNYEQYF. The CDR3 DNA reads TGTGCCAGTTCGGGGAGAGGAAACTACGAGCAGTACTTC.

The CDR3 region is CASSLGSGPGEQYF. DNA of the CDR3: TGTGCCAGCAGCTTAGGGTCAGGGCCGGGCGAGCAGTACTTC. This rearrangement joins TRBV7-9 to TRBJ2-7, with D possibly TRBD1 on 5 matching bases. Germline V CDR1 and CDR2: SEHNR, FQNEAQ (reference sequence). V was trimmed by 1 base and J by 6 bases, leaving 13 bases between them. The CDR3 has 14 residues. The variable domain in full, completed from reference TRBV7-9 and TRBJ2-7, reads DTGVSQNPRHKITKRGQNVTFRCDPISEHNRLYWYRQTLGQGPEFLTYFQNEAQLEKSRLLSDRFSAERPKGSFSTLEIQRTEQGDSAMYLCASSLGSGPGEQYFGPGTRLTVT.

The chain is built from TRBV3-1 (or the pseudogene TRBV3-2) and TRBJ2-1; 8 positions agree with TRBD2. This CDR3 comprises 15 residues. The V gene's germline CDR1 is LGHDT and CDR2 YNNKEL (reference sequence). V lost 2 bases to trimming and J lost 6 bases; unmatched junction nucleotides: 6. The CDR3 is CASSQSLAGTNEQFF. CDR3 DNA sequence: TGTGCCAGCAGCCAAAGCTTAGCGGGGACCAATGAGCAGTTCTTC.

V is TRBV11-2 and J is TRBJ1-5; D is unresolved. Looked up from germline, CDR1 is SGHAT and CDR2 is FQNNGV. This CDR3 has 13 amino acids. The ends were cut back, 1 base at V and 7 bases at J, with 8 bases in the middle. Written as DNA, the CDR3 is TGTGCCAGCAGCTTAGCTATGGGCCAGCCCCAGCATTTT. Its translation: CASSLAMGQPQHF.

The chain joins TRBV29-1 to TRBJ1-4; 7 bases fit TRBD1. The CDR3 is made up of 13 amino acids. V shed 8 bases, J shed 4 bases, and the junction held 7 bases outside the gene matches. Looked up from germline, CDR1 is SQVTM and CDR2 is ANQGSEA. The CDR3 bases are TGCAGCTCAGGGGGACAGAGTAATGAAAAACTGTTTTTT. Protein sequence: CSSGGQSNEKLFF. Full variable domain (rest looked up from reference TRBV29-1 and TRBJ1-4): SAVISQKPSRDICQRGTSLTIQCQVDSQVTMMFWYRQQPGQSLTLIATANQGSEATYESGFVIDKFPISRPNLTFSTLTVSNMSPEDSSIYLCSSGGQSNEKLFFGSGTQLSVL.

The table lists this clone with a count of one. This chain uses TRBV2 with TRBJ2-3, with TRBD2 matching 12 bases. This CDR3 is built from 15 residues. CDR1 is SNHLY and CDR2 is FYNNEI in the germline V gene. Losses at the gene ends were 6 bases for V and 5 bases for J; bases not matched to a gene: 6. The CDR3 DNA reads TGTGCCAGCAGACTTACTAGCGGGGGGCAAGATACGCAGTATTTT. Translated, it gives CASRLTSGGQDTQYF.

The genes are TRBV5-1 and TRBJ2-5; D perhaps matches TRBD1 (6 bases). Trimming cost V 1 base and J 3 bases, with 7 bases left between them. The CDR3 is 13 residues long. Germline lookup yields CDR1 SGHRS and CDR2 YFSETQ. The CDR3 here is CASSLRTEETQYF. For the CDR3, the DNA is TGCGCCAGCAGCTTGAGGACAGAAGAGACCCAGTACTTC.

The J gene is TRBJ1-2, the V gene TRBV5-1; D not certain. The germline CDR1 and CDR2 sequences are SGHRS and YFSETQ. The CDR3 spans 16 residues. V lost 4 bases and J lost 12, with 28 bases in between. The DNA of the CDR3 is TGCGCCAGCAGCCCGGCCGGGTCCAGCGTGAACCCGCGTCACACCTTC. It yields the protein CASSPAGSSVNPRHTF.

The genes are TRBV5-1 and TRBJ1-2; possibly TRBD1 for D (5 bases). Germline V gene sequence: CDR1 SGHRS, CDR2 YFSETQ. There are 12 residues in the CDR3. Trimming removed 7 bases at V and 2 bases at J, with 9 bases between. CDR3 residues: CASADSNYGYTF. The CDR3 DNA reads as TGCGCCAGCGCCGACAGCAACTATGGCTACACCTTC. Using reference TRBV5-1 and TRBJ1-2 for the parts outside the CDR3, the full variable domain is KAGVTQTPRYLIKTRGQQVTLSCSPISGHRSVSWYQQTPGQGLQFLFEYFSETQRNKGNFPGRFSGRQFSNSRSEMNVSTLELGDSALYLCASADSNYGYTFGSGTRLTVV.

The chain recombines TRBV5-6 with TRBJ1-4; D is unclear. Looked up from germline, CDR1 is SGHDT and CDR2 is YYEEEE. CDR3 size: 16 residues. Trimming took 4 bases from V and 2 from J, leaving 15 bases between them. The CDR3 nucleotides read TGTGCCAGCAGCCCGGCGGGAAGGCCGACTAATGAAAAACTGTTTTTT. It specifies CASSPAGRPTNEKLFF.

CDR3 sequence (DNA): TGTGCCAGCAGCTCCGGGAGGTCTGGAAATTCACCCCTCCACTTT. It codes for CASSSGRSGNSPLHF. The rearrangement links TRBV6-5 to TRBJ1-6, with unresolved D. Trimming removed 6 bases at V and 7 bases at J, with 16 bases between. Germline V CDR1 and CDR2: MNHEY, SVGAGI. CDR3 size: 15 residues.

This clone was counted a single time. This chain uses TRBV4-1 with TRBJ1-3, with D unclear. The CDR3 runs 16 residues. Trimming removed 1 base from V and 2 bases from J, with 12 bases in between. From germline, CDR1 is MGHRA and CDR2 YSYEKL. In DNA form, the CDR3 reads TGCGCCAGCAGCCAAGTTGAGGTTTCAGCTGGAAACACCATATATTTT. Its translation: CASSQVEVSAGNTIYF.

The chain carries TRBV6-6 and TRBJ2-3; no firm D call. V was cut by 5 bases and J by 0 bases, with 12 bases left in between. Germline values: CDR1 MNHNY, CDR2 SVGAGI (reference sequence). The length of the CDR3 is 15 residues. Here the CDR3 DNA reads TGTGCCAGCAGTCCTAGGCTTGCTAGCACAGATACGCAGTATTTT. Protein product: CASSPRLASTDTQYF.

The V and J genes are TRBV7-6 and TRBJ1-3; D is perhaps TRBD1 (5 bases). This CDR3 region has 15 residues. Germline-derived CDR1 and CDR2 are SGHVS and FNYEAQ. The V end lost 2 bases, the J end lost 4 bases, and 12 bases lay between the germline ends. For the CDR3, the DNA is TGTGCCAGCAGCTTATCGGGGGTTGCCGGAAACACCATATATTTT. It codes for CASSLSGVAGNTIYF.

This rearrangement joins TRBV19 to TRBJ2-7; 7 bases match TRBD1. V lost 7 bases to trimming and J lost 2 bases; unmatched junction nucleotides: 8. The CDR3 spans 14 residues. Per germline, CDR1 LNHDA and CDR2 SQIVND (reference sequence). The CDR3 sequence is CASTPGTATYEQYF. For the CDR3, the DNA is TGTGCCAGTACCCCCGGGACAGCAACCTACGAGCAGTACTTC. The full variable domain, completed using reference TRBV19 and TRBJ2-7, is DGGITQSPKYLFRKEGQNVTLSCEQNLNHDAMYWYRQDPGQGLRLIYYSQIVNDFQKGDIAEGYSVSREKKESFPLTVTSAQKNPTAFYLCASTPGTATYEQYFGPGTRLTVT.

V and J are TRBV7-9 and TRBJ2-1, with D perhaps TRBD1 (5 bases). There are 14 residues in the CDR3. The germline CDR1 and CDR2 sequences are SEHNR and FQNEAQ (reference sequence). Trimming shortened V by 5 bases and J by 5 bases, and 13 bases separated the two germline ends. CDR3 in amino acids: CASSRMGQDNEQFF. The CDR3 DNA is TGTGCCAGCAGCCGGATGGGGCAAGACAATGAGCAGTTCTTC.

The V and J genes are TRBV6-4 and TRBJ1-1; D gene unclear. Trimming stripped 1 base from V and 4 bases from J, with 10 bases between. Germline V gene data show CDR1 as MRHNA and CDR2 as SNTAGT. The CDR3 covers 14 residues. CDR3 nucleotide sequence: TGTGCCAGCAGTGACTTACCGCAACTCACTGAAGCTTTCTTT. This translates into CASSDLPQLTEAFF.

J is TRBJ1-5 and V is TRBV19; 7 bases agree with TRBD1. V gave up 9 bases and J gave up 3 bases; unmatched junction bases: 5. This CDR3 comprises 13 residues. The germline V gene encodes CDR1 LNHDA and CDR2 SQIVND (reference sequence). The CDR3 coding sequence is TGTGCCAGCCAGGACAGGTCCAATCAGCCCCAGCATTTT. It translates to CASQDRSNQPQHF.

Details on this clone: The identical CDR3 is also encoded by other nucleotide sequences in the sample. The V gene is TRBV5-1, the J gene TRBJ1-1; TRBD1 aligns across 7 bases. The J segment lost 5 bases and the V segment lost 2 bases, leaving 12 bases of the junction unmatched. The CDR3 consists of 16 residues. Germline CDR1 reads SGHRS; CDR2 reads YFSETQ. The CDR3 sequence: CASSLGPRTGGTEAFF. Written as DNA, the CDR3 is TGCGCCAGCAGCTTAGGGCCGAGGACAGGCGGAACTGAAGCTTTCTTT.